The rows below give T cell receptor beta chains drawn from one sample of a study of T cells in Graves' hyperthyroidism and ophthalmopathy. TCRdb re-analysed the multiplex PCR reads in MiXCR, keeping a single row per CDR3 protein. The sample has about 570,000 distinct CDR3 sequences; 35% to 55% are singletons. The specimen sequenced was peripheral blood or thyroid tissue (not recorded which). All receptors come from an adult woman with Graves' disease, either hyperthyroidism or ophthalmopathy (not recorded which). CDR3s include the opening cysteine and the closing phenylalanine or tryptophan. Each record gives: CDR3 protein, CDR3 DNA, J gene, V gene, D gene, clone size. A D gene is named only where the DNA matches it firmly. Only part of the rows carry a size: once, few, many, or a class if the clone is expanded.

cdr3_aa: CSVVLHYEQYF
cdr3_nt: TGCAGCGTTGTTTTACACTACGAGCAGTACTTC
j_call: TRBJ2-7
v_call: TRBV29-1
d_call: NA
clone_size: many

cdr3_aa: CSVQGVQRGYEQYF
cdr3_nt: TGCAGTGTTCAGGGGGTCCAGAGGGGCTACGAGCAGTACTTC
j_call: TRBJ2-7
v_call: TRBV20-1
d_call: TRBD1
clone_size: once

cdr3_aa: CASHLGQGTVEKLFF
cdr3_nt: TGCGCCAGCCATTTAGGACAGGGAACGGTTGAAAAACTGTTTTTT
j_call: TRBJ1-4
v_call: TRBV5-1
d_call: TRBD1
clone_size: many

cdr3_aa: CATSDLGAGRETQYF
cdr3_nt: TGTGCCACCAGTGATCTGGGCGCGGGACGGGAGACCCAGTACTTC
j_call: TRBJ2-5
v_call: TRBV24-1
d_call: NA
clone_size: NA

cdr3_aa: CSATDDSDQPQHF
cdr3_nt: TGCAGTGCTACCGATGACAGTGATCAGCCCCAGCATTTT
j_call: TRBJ1-5
v_call: TRBV20-1
d_call: NA
clone_size: NA

cdr3_aa: CAGSLEVWGSPNGYTF
cdr3_nt: TGTGCCGGCAGCTTAGAGGTGTGGGGGAGCCCCAATGGCTACACCTTC
j_call: TRBJ1-2
v_call: TRBV7-9
d_call: NA
clone_size: NA

cdr3_aa: CASSAPRTPSGNTIYF
cdr3_nt: TGTGCCAGCAGTGCTCCCAGGACCCCCTCTGGAAACACCATATATTTT
j_call: TRBJ1-3
v_call: TRBV28
d_call: NA
clone_size: few

cdr3_aa: CASSLVVRAFF
cdr3_nt: TGTGCCAGCAGCTTAGTAGTGAGAGCTTTCTTT
j_call: TRBJ1-1
v_call: TRBV11-2
d_call: NA
clone_size: many

cdr3_aa: CATGFNEGGQVF
cdr3_nt: TGTGCCACCGGCTTCAATGAGGGAGGCCAGGTTTTT
j_call: TRBJ1-4
v_call: TRBV10-3
d_call: NA
clone_size: NA

cdr3_aa: CASSPSSTGTTEKLFF
cdr3_nt: TGTGCCAGCAGCCCCTCATCGACAGGGACCACTGAAAAACTGTTTTTT
j_call: TRBJ1-4
v_call: TRBV7-3
d_call: TRBD1
clone_size: NA